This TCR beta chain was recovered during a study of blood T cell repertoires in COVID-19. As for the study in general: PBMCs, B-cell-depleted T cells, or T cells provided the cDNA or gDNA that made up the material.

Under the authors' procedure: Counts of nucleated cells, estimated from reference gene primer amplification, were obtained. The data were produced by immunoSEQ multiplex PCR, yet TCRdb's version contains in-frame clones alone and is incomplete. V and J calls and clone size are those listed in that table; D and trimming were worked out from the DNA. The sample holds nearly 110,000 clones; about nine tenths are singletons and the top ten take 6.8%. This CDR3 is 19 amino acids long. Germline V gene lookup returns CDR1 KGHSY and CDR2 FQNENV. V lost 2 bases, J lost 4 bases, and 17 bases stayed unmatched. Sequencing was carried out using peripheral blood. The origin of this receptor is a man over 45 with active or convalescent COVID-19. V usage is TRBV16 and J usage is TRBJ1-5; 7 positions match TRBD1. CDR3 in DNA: TGTGCCAGCAGCCAAAAAACGGGACAGACCACCACCAATAATCAGCCCCAGCATTTT. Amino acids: CASSQKTGQTTTNNQPQHF.